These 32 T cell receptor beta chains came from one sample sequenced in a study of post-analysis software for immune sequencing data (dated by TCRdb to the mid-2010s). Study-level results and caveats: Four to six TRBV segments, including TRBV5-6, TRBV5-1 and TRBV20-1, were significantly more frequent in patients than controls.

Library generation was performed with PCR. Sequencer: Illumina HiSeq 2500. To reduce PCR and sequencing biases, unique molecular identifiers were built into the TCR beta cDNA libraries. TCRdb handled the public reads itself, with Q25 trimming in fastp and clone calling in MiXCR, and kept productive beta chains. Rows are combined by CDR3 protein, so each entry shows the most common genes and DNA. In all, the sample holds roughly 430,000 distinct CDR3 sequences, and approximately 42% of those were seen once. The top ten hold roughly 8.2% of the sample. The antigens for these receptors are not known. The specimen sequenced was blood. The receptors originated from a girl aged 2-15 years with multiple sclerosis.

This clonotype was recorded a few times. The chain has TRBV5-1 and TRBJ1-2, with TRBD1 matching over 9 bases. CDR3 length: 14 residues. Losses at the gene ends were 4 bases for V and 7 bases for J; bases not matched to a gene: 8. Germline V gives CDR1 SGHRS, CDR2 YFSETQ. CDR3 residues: CASSMGQGIIGYTF. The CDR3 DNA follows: TGCGCCAGCAGCATGGGACAGGGAATCATTGGCTACACCTTC. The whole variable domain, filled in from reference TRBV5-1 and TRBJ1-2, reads KAGVTQTPRYLIKTRGQQVTLSCSPISGHRSVSWYQQTPGQGLQFLFEYFSETQRNKGNFPGRFSGRQFSNSRSEMNVSTLELGDSALYLCASSMGQGIIGYTFGSGTRLTVV.

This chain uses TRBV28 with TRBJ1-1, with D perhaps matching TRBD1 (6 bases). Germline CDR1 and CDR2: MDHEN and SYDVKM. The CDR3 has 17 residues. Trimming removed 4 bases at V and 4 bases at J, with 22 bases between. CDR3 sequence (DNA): TGTGCCAGCAGTTCCCCCGTGAGTCGGACAGTCCCCACTGAAGCTTTCTTT. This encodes CASSSPVSRTVPTEAFF. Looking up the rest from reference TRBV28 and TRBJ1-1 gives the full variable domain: DVKVTQSSRYLVKRTGEKVFLECVQDMDHENMFWYRQDPGLGLRLIYFSYDVKMKEKGDIPEGYSVSREKKERFSLILESASTNQTSMYLCASSSPVSRTVPTEAFFGQGTRLTVV.

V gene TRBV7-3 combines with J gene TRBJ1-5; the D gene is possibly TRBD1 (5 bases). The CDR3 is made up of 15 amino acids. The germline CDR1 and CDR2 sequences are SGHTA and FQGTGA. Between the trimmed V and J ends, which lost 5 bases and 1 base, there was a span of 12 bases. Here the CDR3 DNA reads TGTGCCAGCAGCCGTTTCCGGGACAGCAATCAGCCCCAGCATTTT. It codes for CASSRFRDSNQPQHF.

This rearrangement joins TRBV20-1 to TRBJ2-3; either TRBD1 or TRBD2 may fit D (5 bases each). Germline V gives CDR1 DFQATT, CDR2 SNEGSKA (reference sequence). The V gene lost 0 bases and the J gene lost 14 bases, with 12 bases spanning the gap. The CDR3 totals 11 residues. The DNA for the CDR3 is TGCAGTGCTAGAGAGGGGACCGCCGCGTATTTT. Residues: CSAREGTAAYF.

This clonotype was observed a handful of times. The CDR3 DNA reads TGTGCCAGCAGCCCCGGGGACAGGGGGTATTCACCCCTCCACTTT. Translated, it gives CASSPGDRGYSPLHF. The chain links TRBV13 to TRBJ1-6, with 11 bases aligning to TRBD1. The CDR3 is 15 residues long. Germline CDR1 is PRHDT and CDR2 is FYEKMQ (reference sequence). Trimming at V came to 5 bases and at J to 8 bases, leaving 5 bases not matched to a gene.

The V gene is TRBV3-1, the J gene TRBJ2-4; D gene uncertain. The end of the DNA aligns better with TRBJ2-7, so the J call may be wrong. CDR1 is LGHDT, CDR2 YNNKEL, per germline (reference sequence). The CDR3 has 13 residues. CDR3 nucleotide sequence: TGTGCCAGCAGCCCCCGAGAGGACTACGAGCAGTACTTC. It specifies CASSPREDYEQYF.

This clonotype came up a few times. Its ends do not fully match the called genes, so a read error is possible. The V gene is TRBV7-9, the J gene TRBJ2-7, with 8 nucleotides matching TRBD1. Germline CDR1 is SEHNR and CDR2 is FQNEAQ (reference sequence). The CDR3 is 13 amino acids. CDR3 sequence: CAGSPGQGYEQYF. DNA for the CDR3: TGTGCCGGCAGCCCTGGACAGGGCTACGAGCAGTACTTC.

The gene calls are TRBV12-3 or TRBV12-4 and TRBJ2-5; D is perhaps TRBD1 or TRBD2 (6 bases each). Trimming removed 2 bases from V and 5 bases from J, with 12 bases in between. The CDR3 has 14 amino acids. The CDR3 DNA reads TGTGCCAGCAGTTTACAGGGGAGGAAGGAGACCCAGTACTTC. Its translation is CASSLQGRKETQYF.

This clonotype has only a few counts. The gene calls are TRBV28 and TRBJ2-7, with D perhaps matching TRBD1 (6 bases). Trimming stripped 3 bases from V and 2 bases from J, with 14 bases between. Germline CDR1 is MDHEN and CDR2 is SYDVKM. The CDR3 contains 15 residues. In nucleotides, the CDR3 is TGTGCCAGCAGTTTCATAGACAGGCTCACCTACGAGCAGTACTTC. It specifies CASSFIDRLTYEQYF.

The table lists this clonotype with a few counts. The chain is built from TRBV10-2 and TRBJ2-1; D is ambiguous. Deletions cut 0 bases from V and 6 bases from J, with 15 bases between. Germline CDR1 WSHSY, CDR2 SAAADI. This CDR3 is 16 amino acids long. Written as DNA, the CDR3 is TGCGCCAGCAGTGAGTCCGGCCCATCTGTGAGCAATGAGCAGTTCTTC. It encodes CASSESGPSVSNEQFF.

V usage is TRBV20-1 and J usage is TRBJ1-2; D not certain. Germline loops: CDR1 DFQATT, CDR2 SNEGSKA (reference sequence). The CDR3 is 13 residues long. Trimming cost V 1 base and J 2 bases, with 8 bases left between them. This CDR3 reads CSARGYRNYGYTF. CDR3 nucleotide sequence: TGCAGTGCTAGAGGATACAGAAACTATGGCTACACCTTC.

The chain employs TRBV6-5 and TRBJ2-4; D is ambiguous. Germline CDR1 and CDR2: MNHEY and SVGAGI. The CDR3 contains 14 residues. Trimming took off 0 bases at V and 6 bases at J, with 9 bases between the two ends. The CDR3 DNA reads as TGTGCCAGCAGTTACTCGACTCTGACAAACATTCAGTACTTC. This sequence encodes CASSYSTLTNIQYF.

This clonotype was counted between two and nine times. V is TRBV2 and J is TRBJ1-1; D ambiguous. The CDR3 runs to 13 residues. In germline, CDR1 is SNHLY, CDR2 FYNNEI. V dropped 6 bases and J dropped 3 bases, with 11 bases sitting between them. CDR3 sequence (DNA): TGTGCCAGCAGGGAGAACCAGGACACTGAAGCTTTCTTT. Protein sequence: CASRENQDTEAFF.

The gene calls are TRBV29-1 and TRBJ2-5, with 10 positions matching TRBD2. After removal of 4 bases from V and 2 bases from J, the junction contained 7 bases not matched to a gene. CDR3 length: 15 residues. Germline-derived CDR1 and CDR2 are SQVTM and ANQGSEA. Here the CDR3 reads CSVVLAGGLQETQYF. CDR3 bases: TGCAGCGTTGTTTTAGCGGGAGGATTACAAGAGACCCAGTACTTC.

Here the CDR3 DNA reads TGTGCCACCAGTGGTAGCCGGGGGGGGGACTACAATGAGCAGTTCTTC. Its protein product is CATSGSRGGDYNEQFF. This chain uses TRBV24-1 with TRBJ2-1; 8 bases match TRBD2. V was pared by 5 bases and J by 3 bases, with 8 bases of the junction left unmatched. The CDR3 runs 16 residues. CDR1 and CDR2 (germline): KGHDR, SFDVKD.

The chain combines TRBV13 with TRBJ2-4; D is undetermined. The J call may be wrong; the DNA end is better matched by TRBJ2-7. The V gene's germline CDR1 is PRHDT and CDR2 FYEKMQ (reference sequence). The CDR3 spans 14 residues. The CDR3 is CASSPGFGIYEQYF. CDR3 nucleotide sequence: TGTGCCAGCAGCCCAGGTTTTGGGATTTACGAGCAGTACTTC.

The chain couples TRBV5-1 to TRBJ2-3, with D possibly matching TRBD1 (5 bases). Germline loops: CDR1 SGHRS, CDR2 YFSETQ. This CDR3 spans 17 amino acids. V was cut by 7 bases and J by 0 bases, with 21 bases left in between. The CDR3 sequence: CASSTILGHRSTDTQYF. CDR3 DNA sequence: TGCGCCAGCTCCACTATACTGGGGCATCGGAGCACAGATACGCAGTATTTT. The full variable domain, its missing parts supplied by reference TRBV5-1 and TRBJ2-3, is KAGVTQTPRYLIKTRGQQVTLSCSPISGHRSVSWYQQTPGQGLQFLFEYFSETQRNKGNFPGRFSGRQFSNSRSEMNVSTLELGDSALYLCASSTILGHRSTDTQYFGPGTRLTVL.

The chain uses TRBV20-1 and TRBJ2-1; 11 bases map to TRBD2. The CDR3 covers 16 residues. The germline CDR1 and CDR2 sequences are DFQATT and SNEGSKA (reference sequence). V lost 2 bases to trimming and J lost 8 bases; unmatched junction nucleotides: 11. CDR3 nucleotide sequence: TGCAGTGCTAGATATTCGACTAGCGGGGTTGTGTATGAGCAGTTCTTC. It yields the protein CSARYSTSGVVYEQFF.

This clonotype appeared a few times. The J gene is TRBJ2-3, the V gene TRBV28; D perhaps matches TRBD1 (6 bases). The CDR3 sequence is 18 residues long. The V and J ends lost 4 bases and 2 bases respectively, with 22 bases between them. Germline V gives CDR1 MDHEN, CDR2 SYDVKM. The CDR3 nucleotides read TGTGCCAGCAGTTACGCCACAGGAGGTGGGACAACCACAGATACGCAGTATTTT. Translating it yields CASSYATGGGTTTDTQYF.

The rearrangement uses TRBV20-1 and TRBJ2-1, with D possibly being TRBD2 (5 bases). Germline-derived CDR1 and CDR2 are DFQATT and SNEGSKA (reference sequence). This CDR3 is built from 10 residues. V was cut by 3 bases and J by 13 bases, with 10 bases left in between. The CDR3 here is CSASSSGQFF. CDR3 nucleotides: TGCAGTGCTAGCTCCAGCGGTCAGTTCTTC.

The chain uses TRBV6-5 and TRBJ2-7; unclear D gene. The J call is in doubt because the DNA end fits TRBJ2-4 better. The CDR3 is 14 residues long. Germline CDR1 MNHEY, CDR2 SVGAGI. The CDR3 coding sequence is TGTGCCAGCAGTTACGGGTCTGGGGAAAACATTCAGTACTTC. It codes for CASSYGSGENIQYF.

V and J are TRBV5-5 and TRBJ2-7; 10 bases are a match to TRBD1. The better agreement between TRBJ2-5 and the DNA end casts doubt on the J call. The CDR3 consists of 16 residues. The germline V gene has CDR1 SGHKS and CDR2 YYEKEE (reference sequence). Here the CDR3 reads CASSLLWTGGNETQYF. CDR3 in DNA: TGTGCCAGCAGCTTGCTTTGGACAGGGGGAAATGAGACCCAGTACTTC.

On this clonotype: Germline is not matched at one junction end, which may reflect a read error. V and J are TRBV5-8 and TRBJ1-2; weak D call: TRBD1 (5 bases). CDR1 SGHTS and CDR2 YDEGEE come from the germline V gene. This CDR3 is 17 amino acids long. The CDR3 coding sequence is TGTGCCAGCACCTTGAACTCTTGCGGGGGAGGACTCTATGGCTACACCTTC. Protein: CASTLNSCGGGLYGYTF.

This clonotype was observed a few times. In nucleotides, the CDR3 is TGCAGCCATAAGGGGAATAGCCACGAGCAGTACTTC. Amino acid sequence: CSHKGNSHEQYF. The chain uses TRBV29-1 and TRBJ2-7, with D possibly being TRBD1 (5 bases). V was shortened by 8 bases and J by 5 bases, with 16 bases between the two germline ends. Germline V gene lookup returns CDR1 SQVTM and CDR2 ANQGSEA. This CDR3 contains 12 residues.

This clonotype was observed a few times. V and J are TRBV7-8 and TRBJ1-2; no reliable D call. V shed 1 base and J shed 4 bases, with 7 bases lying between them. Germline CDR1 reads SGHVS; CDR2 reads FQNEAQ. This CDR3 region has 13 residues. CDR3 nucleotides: TGTGCCAGCAGCTTAGAGTGGGGCTATGGCTACACCTTC. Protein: CASSLEWGYGYTF.

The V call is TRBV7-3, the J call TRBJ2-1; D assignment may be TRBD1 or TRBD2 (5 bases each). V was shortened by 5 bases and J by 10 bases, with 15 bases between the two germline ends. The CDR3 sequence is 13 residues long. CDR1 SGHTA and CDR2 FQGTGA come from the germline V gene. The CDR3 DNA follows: TGTGCCAGCAGCCCTACCTTGGGGGAAGAGCAGTTCTTC. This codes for CASSPTLGEEQFF.

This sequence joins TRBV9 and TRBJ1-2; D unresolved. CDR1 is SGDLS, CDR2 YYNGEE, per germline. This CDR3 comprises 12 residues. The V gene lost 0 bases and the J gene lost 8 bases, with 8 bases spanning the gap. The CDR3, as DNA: TGTGCCAGCAGCGTAGGCTCGAGAGGCTACACCTTC. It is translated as CASSVGSRGYTF.

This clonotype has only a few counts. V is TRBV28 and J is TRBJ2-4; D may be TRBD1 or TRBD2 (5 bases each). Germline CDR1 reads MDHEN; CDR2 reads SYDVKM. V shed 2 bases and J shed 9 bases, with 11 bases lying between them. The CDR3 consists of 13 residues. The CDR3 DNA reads TGTGCCAGCAGTTTAGGGGGATTTACCATTCAGTACTTC. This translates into CASSLGGFTIQYF.

The CDR3: CASSQGWGYEQYF. DNA of the CDR3: TGCGCCAGCAGCCAAGGTTGGGGTTACGAGCAGTACTTC. V is TRBV4-1 and J is TRBJ2-4; D remains ambiguous. The assigned J gene may be wrong: the sequence end matches TRBJ2-7 better. Germline CDR1 and CDR2: MGHRA and YSYEKL. The CDR3 sequence is 13 residues long.

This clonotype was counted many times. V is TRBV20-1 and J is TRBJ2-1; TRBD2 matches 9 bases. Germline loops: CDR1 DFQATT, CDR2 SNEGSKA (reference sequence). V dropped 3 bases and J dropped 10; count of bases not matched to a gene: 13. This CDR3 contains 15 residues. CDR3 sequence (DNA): TGCAGTGCTAGCGTTACGCGGGGGGGCTTCAGCGAGCAGTTCTTC. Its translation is CSASVTRGGFSEQFF.

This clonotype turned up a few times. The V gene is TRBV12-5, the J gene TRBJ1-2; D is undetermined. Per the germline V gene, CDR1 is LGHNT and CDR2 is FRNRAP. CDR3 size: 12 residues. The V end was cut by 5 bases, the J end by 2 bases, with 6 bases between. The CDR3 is CASGQDNYGYTF. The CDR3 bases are TGTGCTAGTGGTCAGGACAACTATGGCTACACCTTC.

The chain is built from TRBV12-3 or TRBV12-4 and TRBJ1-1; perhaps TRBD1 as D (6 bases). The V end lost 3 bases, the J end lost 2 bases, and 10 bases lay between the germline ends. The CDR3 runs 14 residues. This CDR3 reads CASSFRTENTEAFF. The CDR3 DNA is TGTGCCAGCAGTTTCCGGACAGAAAACACTGAAGCTTTCTTT.